These T cell receptor beta chains were read from a single sample in a study of blood T cell repertoires in COVID-19. TCRdb's copy holds only in-frame clones and misses some; the assay was immunoSEQ multiplex PCR. The sample yields about 530,000 clones, about 88% seen once. The sequenced sample was peripheral blood. These receptors all stem from a woman aged 50 to 65 with COVID-19, enrolled during active disease. The CDR3 runs from the conserved cysteine through the conserved F or W. A D gene is named only where the DNA matches it firmly. A row's size may be missing; if present it is once, few, many or a size class.

v_gene,d_gene,j_gene,abundance,CDR3aa,CDR3nt
TRBV2,TRBD1,TRBJ1-4,.,CASSLATGGSEKLFF,TGTGCCAGCAGTCTTGCGACAGGGGGAAGTGAAAAACTGTTTTTT
TRBV6-5,.,TRBJ2-2,.,CASKAADDGELFF,TGTGCCAGCAAAGCGGCCGACGACGGGGAGCTGTTTTTT
TRBV27,.,TRBJ2-3,.,CASSFAQGGDTQYF,TGTGCCAGCAGTTTCGCGCAGGGCGGAGATACGCAGTATTTT
TRBV19,.,TRBJ1-1,.,CASKDSYMNTEAFF,TGTGCCAGCAAGGACAGTTACATGAACACTGAAGCTTTCTTT
TRBV4-1,.,TRBJ1-6,few,CASSPRTGNSPLHF,TGCGCCAGCAGCCCCCGGACGGGAAATTCACCCCTCCACTTT
TRBV6-5,.,TRBJ1-5,.,CASSGEIGQPQHF,TGTGCCAGCTCCGGGGAAATAGGACAGCCCCAGCATTTT
TRBV28,TRBD2,TRBJ2-5,.,CASGRGGETQYF,TGTGCCAGCGGTCGGGGGGGAGAGACCCAGTACTTC
TRBV28,TRBD1,TRBJ2-5,.,CATIGDSQETQYF,TGTGCCACAATCGGGGACAGCCAAGAGACCCAGTACTTC
TRBV18,TRBD1,TRBJ1-2,.,CASSPDRGLDYGYTF,TGTGCCAGCTCACCGGACAGGGGGCTGGACTATGGCTACACCTTC
TRBV6-5,TRBD1,TRBJ1-6,few,CASSYLTGDYNSPLHF,TGTGCCAGCAGTTACCTGACAGGGGACTATAATTCACCCCTCCACTTT
TRBV10-3,TRBD1,TRBJ2-7,.,CAISETSGQGSYEQYF,TGTGCCATCAGTGAGACTTCGGGACAGGGTTCCTACGAGCAGTACTTC
TRBV19,.,TRBJ2-3,.,CASRLVASSTDTQYF,TGTGCCAGTAGGTTAGTCGCGTCTAGCACAGATACGCAGTATTTT
TRBV5-4,.,TRBJ1-2,.,CASKGRPGGYTF,TGTGCCAGCAAAGGCAGGCCCGGAGGCTACACCTTC
TRBV9,.,TRBJ2-6,.,CASSVDGGGANVLTF,TGTGCCAGCAGCGTAGACGGAGGAGGGGCCAACGTCCTGACTTTC
TRBV3-1/TRBV3-2,.,TRBJ2-1,.,CASSQGRTIDNEQFF,TGTGCCAGCAGCCAAGGACGGACAATTGACAATGAGCAGTTCTTC
TRBV3-1/TRBV3-2,TRBD2,TRBJ2-1,once,CASSANLAGGPSGEQFF,TGTGCCAGCAGCGCTAATCTAGCGGGGGGCCCCTCTGGTGAGCAGTTCTTC
TRBV5-1,.,TRBJ2-7,.,CASSPDGGGAYEQYF,TGCGCCAGCAGCCCTGATGGCGGTGGAGCCTACGAGCAGTACTTC
TRBV12-3/TRBV12-4,.,TRBJ2-2,.,CASSGGTTGELFF,TGTGCCAGCAGCGGGGGTACCACCGGGGAGCTGTTTTTT
TRBV18,TRBD2,TRBJ2-1,.,CASSPVAGPGNEQFF,TGTGCCAGCTCCCCCGTAGCGGGGCCTGGGAATGAGCAGTTCTTC
TRBV27,.,TRBJ2-1,.,CASSRRRDIPEQFF,TGTGCCAGCAGCCGCCGCCGGGACATACCTGAGCAGTTCTTC
TRBV2,.,TRBJ2-7,once,CASSETSTHYSYEQYF,TGTGCCAGCAGTGAAACCTCTACCCACTACTCCTACGAGCAGTACTTC
TRBV7-9,.,TRBJ1-3,.,CASSLGQSSGNTIYF,TGTGCCAGCAGCTTAGGACAGAGCTCTGGAAACACCATATATTTT
TRBV20-1,TRBD2,TRBJ2-1,.,CSASPRSSGIYNEQFF,TGCAGTGCTAGTCCCAGGAGTAGCGGGATATACAATGAGCAGTTCTTC
TRBV27,TRBD1,TRBJ1-2,.,CASSSRDRGGYGYTF,TGTGCCAGCAGTTCCCGAGACAGGGGTGGCTATGGCTACACCTTC
TRBV19,.,TRBJ2-1,.,CASSNSPYNEQFF,TGTGCCAGTAGTAACAGCCCTTACAATGAGCAGTTCTTC
TRBV19,.,TRBJ1-2,once,CATEGVYGYTF,TGTGCCACCGAAGGAGTCTATGGCTACACCTTC
TRBV4-2,TRBD2,TRBJ2-7,.,CASSQDTGGLSYEQYF,TGTGCCAGCAGCCAAGATACGGGGGGGCTGTCCTACGAGCAGTACTTC
TRBV9,TRBD1,TRBJ1-2,.,CASSGETGSNYGYTF,TGTGCCAGCAGCGGAGAGACAGGGTCTAACTATGGCTACACCTTC
TRBV2,TRBD1,TRBJ1-5,.,CASSSDRGIAQPQHF,TGTGCCAGCAGTTCGGACAGGGGCATTGCTCAGCCCCAGCATTTT
TRBV6-5,.,TRBJ2-2,once,CASSLQGWELFF,TGTGCCAGCAGTCTACAGGGTTGGGAGCTGTTTTTT
TRBV5-6,.,TRBJ1-6,.,CASSLDQALSPLHF,TGTGCCAGCAGCTTGGATCAGGCCTTGTCACCCCTCCACTTT
TRBV2,.,TRBJ2-5,few,CASRSRQQETQYF,TGTGCCAGCAGAAGTCGACAGCAAGAGACCCAGTACTTC
TRBV28,TRBD1,TRBJ2-3,.,CASSSPGQGTDTQYF,TGTGCCAGCAGTTCTCCGGGACAGGGTACAGATACGCAGTATTTT
TRBV10-3,TRBD1,TRBJ1-6,.,CATGLGQGYSPLHF,TGTGCCACAGGCCTGGGACAGGGGTATTCACCCCTCCACTTT
TRBV30,.,TRBJ1-3,.,CACHPEGSGDTIYF,TGTGCCTGTCATCCCGAAGGGAGCGGGGACACCATATATTTT
TRBV5-1,TRBD1,TRBJ1-4,.,CASSAGQGRTTNEKLFF,TGCGCCAGCAGCGCGGGACAGGGGCGGACAACTAATGAAAAACTGTTTTTT
TRBV5-1,.,TRBJ2-7,once,CASSSQTNSYEQYF,TGCGCCAGCAGCTCCCAGACTAACTCCTACGAGCAGTACTTC
TRBV3-1/TRBV3-2,.,TRBJ2-2,.,CASSQATGELFF,TGTGCCAGCAGCCAGGCTACCGGGGAGCTGTTTTTT
TRBV12-5,.,TRBJ2-1,.,CASGSLKSTQFF,TGTGCTAGTGGTTCCCTAAAATCTACGCAGTTCTTC
TRBV5-5,TRBD1,TRBJ2-7,.,CASSRNTGTEPYEQYF,TGTGCCAGCAGCCGGAACACCGGGACAGAGCCCTACGAGCAGTACTTC
TRBV12-3/TRBV12-4,.,TRBJ1-5,.,CASTAGSNQPQHF,TGTGCCAGCACCGCGGGGAGCAATCAGCCCCAGCATTTT
TRBV11-1,TRBD2,TRBJ2-4,.,CASSPRLAGNNIQYF,TGTGCCAGCAGCCCCCGACTAGCGGGGAATAACATTCAGTACTTC
TRBV15,.,TRBJ1-1,once,CATSRDFGGAYTGEAFF,TGTGCCACCAGCAGAGATTTTGGGGGGGCTTATACGGGTGAAGCTTTCTTT
TRBV30,.,TRBJ2-1,.,CAWTGQGGNEQFF,TGTGCCTGGACGGGGCAGGGAGGCAATGAGCAGTTCTTC
TRBV5-6,.,TRBJ1-2,.,CASSGQGYGYTF,TGTGCCAGCAGCGGGCAGGGATATGGCTACACCTTC
TRBV5-4,TRBD1,TRBJ2-1,.,CASSVRDRPNSYNEQFF,TGTGCCAGCAGCGTCCGGGACAGGCCTAACTCCTACAATGAGCAGTTCTTC
TRBV3-1/TRBV3-2,TRBD2,TRBJ2-5,.,CASSLLAEKETQYF,TGTGCCAGCAGCTTACTAGCGGAAAAAGAGACCCAGTACTTC
TRBV10-1,.,TRBJ2-7,once,CASSEDGEAYEQYF,TGCGCCAGCAGTGAGGACGGTGAGGCCTACGAGCAGTACTTC
TRBV24-1,.,TRBJ2-3,.,CATSGRRREADTQYF,TGTGCCACCAGTGGCCGACGGAGGGAGGCAGATACGCAGTATTTT
TRBV11-3,.,TRBJ2-5,.,CASSPSGSTDAQYF,TGTGCCAGCAGCCCGAGTGGGTCGACAGATGCCCAGTACTTC
TRBV5-1,.,TRBJ2-7,.,CASSPGLPFEQYF,TGCGCCAGCAGCCCGGGATTACCGTTCGAGCAGTACTTC
TRBV30,.,TRBJ1-4,.,CAWESATNEKLFF,TGTGCCTGGGAGAGTGCAACTAATGAAAAACTGTTTTTT